What follows is one T cell receptor (beta chain) and its context. Its antigen is not known. The sample's time point: 2014-2015 season, 7 days after vaccination. Subjects lived in the community and lacked influenza vaccine within the prior 6 months. Between about 40 and 110 mL of blood was drawn per time point. Sequencing was performed with immunoSEQ multiplex PCR; in TCRdb, only in-frame clones are kept and a portion is missing. This sample carries 12,000 to 15,000 clones, approximately 88% of them seen once, and the ten largest clones take 1.3%. CDR3 size: 14 residues. V was clipped by 3 bases and J by 7 bases; unmatched bases: 7. Germline CDR1 and CDR2: LNHNV and YYDKDF (reference sequence). These data are taken from a study of follicular helper T cells after annual influenza vaccination. Overall study findings and caveats: Recurrent ICOS+CD38+ cTfh clonotypes included tetramer and AIM influenza-specific ones.

The clonotype originates from an adult who received the influenza vaccine. The V gene is TRBV15, the J gene TRBJ2-7, with 9 bases aligning to TRBD1. Sequencing used CXCR5+ CD38- circulating T follicular helper cells from blood, obtained 7 days after influenza vaccination. Subset of the sample: circulating Tfh, non-naive CD4+CXCR5+PD-1+ (ICOS+CD38+ or ICOS-CD38-). Here the CDR3 DNA reads TGTGCCACCAGCAGTCTACAGGGGGCTCGGGAGCAGTACTTC. Encoded protein: CATSSLQGAREQYF.